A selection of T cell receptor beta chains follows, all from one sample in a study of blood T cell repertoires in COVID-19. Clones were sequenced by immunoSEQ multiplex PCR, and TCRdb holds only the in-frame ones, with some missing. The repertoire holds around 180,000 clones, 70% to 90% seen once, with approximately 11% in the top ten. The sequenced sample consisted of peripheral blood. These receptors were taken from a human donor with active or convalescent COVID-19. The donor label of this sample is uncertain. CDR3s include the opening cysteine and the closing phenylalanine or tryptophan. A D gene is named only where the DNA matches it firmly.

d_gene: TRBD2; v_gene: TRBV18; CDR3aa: CASSPGGVEQYF
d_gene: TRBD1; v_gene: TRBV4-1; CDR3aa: CASSQNRGWTEAFF
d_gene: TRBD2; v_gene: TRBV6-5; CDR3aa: CASKTSGRTGELFF
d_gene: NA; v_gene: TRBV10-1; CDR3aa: CASSERTGNGYTF
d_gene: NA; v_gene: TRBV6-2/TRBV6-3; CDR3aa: CASSYSFLSAGQYEFF
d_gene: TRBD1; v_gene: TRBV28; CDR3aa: CASSFLTGGLPGNTIYF
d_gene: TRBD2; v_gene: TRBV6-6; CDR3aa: CASSYSLGGRMEEQYF
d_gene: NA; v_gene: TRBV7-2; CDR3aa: CASSPRGGTGNTIYF
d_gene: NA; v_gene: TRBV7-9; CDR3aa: CASSLYWYEQYF
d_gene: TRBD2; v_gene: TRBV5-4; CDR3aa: CASSLLAGGINEQFF
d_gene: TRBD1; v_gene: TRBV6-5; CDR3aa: CASNYAGTGGYEQYF
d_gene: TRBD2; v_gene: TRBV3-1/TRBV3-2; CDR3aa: CASSRKKTIRTAGAYEQYF
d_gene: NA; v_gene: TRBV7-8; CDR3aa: CASSLRRSLKTEAFF